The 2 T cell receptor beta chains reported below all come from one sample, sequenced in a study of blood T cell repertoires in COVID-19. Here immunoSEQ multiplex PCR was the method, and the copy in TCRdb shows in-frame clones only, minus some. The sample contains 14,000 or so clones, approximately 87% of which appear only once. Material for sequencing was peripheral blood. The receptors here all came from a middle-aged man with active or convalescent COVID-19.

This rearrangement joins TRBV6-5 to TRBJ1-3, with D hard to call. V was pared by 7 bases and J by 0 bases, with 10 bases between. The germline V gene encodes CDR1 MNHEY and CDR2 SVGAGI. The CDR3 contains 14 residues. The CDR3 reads CASTKALSGNTIYF. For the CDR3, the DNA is TGTGCCAGCACCAAAGCTCTCTCTGGAAACACCATATATTTT.

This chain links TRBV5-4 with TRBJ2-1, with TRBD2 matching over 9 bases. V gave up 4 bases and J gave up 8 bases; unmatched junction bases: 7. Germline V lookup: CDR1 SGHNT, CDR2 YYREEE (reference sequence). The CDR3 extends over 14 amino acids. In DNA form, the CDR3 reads TGTGCCAGCAGCAACAGCGGGGGGTACTATGAGCAGTTCTTC. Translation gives CASSNSGGYYEQFF. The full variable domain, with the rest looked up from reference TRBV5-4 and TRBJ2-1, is ETGVTQSPTHLIKTRGQQVTLRCSSQSGHNTVSWYQQALGQGPQFIFQYYREEENGRGNFPPRFSGLQFPNYSSELNVNALELDDSALYLCASSNSGGYYEQFFGPGTRLTVL.